A selection of T cell receptor beta chains follows, all from one sample in a study of T cell repertoires in cytomegalovirus infection. One entry per CDR3 protein, called by TCRdb with MiXCR from the reads. The sample lists fewer than 700,000 distinct CDR3 sequences, roughly a quarter occurring once. The specimen sequenced was CD8+ T cells from PBMCs. These receptors originate from a human donor in good health (CMV status not recorded). Some clones in this sample may be carry-over from other donors' samples. The CDR3 runs from the conserved cysteine through the conserved F or W. Fields, in order: clone size, V gene, J gene, CDR3 protein. Not all rows give a size; the values are once, few, many and, for expanded clones, a class.

.,TRBV19,TRBJ2-2,CASSIFQGNTGELFF
few,TRBV29-1,TRBJ2-5,CSDTETQYF
.,TRBV5-4,TRBJ2-1,CASSYNRGSYNEQFF
many,TRBV28,TRBJ2-7,CASIRQGNYEQYF
.,TRBV15,TRBJ2-2,CATSNKGPHTGELFF
.,TRBV6-2/TRBV6-3,TRBJ2-3,CASSYREARTDTQYF
few,TRBV29-1,TRBJ1-2,CSVELGGTDGYTF
few,TRBV7-9,TRBJ2-3,CASRSQADTQYF
few,TRBV19,TRBJ1-1,CASSNIRGRPEAFF
many,TRBV7-6,TRBJ2-7,CASSVGTGPIYEQYF
many,TRBV28,TRBJ2-5,CASSLTSGAYQETQYF
few,TRBV12-5,TRBJ1-2,CASGLETEDRAYGYTF
few,TRBV6-2/TRBV6-3,TRBJ2-1,CASSYLRGGGDEQFF
.,TRBV28,TRBJ2-2,CASSLMGLGELFF
.,TRBV7-9,TRBJ2-7,CASSSRPYEQYF
few,TRBV29-1,TRBJ1-2,CSVEDHRGEGYTF
many,TRBV7-9,TRBJ1-1,CASSTRNTEAFF
few,TRBV12-3/TRBV12-4,TRBJ1-5,CASSSTAYNQPQHF
many,TRBV7-2,TRBJ1-1,CASSDRGLNTEAFF
.,TRBV14,TRBJ2-1,CASSQRRDLRSEQFF
.,TRBV28,TRBJ2-1,CASSSDTYYNEQFF
.,TRBV28,TRBJ1-2,CASSYLQGAIYGYTF
.,TRBV19,TRBJ2-1,CASSLPGTEQFF
.,TRBV18,TRBJ2-5,CASSPGQGRLDQETQYF
few,TRBV20-1,TRBJ2-1,CSARGPNRQNEQFF
few,TRBV20-1,TRBJ1-2,CSARTQAGEGYTF
many,TRBV14,TRBJ2-1,CASSQETYNEQFF
few,TRBV14,TRBJ1-1,CASSQDGAEGPNTEAFF
.,TRBV5-1,TRBJ1-1,CACRDRDNEAFF
.,TRBV19,TRBJ2-7,CASSHLYEQYF
.,TRBV7-9,TRBJ2-7,CASSTYEQYF
few,TRBV6-4,TRBJ2-3,CASTPTSDTQYF
many,TRBV7-2,TRBJ1-3,CASSLAPRGERVGNTIYF
.,TRBV20-1,TRBJ2-7,CSTRDTRGLFYEQYF
.,TRBV11-1,TRBJ2-5,CASSFSKETQYF
few,TRBV12-3/TRBV12-4,TRBJ2-1,CASSPIGYYPQSSYNEQFF
.,TRBV27,TRBJ2-2,CASSLERSGGRYTGELFF
.,TRBV28,TRBJ2-3,CASDDLGGGTDTQYF
.,TRBV7-3,TRBJ2-3,CASSELPTDTQYF
few,TRBV4-1,TRBJ1-5,CASSFGTGDQPQHF
.,TRBV6-1,TRBJ2-3,CASSFDSGGPDTQYF
.,TRBV29-1,TRBJ1-1,CSVVLALGTGDWNTEAFF